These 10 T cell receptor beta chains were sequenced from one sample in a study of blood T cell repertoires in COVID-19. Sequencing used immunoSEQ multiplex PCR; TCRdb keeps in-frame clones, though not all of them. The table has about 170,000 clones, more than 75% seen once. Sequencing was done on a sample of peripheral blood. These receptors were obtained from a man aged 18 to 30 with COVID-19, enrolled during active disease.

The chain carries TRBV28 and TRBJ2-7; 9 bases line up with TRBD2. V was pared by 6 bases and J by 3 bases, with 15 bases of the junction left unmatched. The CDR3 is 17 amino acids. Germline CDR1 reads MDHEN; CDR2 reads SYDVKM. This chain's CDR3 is CASSPYTIAGESYEQYF. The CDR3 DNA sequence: TGTGCCAGCAGCCCATACACTATAGCGGGAGAGAGCTACGAGCAGTACTTC.

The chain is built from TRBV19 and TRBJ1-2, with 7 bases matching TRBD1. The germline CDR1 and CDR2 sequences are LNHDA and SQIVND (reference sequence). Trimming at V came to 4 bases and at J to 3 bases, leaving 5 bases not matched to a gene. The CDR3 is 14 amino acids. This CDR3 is CASSNTGAYYGYTF. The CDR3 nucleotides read TGTGCCAGTAGTAATACAGGGGCGTACTATGGCTACACCTTC.

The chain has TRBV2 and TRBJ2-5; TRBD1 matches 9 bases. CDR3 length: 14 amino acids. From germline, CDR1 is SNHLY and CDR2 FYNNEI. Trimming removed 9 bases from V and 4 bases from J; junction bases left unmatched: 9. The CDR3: CASQWTGDVETQYF. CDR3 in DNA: TGTGCCAGTCAGTGGACAGGGGATGTAGAGACCCAGTACTTC.

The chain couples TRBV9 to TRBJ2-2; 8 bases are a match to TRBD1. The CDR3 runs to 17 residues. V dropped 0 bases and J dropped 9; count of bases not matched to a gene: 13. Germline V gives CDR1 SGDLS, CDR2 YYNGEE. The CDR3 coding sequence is TGTGCCAGCAGCGTAGGGGACAGGAGCCATTTTGACCGGGAGCTGTTTTTT. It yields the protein CASSVGDRSHFDRELFF.

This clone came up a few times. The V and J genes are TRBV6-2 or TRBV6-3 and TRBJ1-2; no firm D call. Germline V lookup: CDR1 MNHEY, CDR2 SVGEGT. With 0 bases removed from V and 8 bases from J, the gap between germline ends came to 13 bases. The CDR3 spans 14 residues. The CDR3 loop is CASSYSAGVMGYTF. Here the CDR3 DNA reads TGTGCCAGCAGTTACTCGGCGGGCGTAATGGGCTACACCTTC.

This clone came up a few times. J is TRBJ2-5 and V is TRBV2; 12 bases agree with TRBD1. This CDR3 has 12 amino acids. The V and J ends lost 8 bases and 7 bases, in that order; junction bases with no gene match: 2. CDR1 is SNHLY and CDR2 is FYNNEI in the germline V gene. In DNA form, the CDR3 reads TGTGCCAGCGGGACAGGGGGCCTGACCCAGTACTTC. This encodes CASGTGGLTQYF.

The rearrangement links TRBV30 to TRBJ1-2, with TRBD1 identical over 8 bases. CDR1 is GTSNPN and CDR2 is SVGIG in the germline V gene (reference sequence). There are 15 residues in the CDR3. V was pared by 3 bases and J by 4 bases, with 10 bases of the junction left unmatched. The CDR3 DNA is TGTGCCTGGAGCGGTGGACAGGGTAGAGGCTATGGCTACACCTTC. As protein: CAWSGGQGRGYGYTF.

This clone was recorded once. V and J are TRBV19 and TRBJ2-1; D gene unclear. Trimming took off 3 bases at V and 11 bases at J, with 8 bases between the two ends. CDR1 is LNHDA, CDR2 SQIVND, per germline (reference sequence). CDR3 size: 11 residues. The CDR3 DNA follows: TGTGCCAGTAGTATGGGCTACAAGCAGTTCTTC. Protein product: CASSMGYKQFF.

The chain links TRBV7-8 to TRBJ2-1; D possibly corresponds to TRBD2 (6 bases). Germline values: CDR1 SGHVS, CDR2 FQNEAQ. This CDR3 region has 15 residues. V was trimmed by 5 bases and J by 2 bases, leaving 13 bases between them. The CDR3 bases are TGTGCCAGCAGCCCGGGACTTCCGCCCTACAATGAGCAGTTCTTC. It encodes CASSPGLPPYNEQFF.

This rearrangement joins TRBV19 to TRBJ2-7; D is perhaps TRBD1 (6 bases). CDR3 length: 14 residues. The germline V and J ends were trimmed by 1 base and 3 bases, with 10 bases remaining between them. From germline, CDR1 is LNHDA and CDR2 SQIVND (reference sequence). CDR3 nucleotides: TGTGCCAGTAGTATAGGGGCAGGGGACTACGAGCAGTACTTC. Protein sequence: CASSIGAGDYEQYF. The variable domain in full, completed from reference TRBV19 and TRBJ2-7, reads DGGITQSPKYLFRKEGQNVTLSCEQNLNHDAMYWYRQDPGQGLRLIYYSQIVNDFQKGDIAEGYSVSREKKESFPLTVTSAQKNPTAFYLCASSIGAGDYEQYFGPGTRLTVT.